This T cell receptor (beta chain) was recovered during a study of T-cell memory formation after mild COVID-19 (dated by TCRdb to about 2021). Context from the whole study: TCR sequence clusters from the two donors were found to be largely donor specific. T-cell clones expanding and contracting after mild COVID-19 in two donors were tracked by longitudinal TCRalpha and TCRbeta repertoire sequencing. The cohort was made up of two young adult volunteers, one female and one male, who were previously healthy. Overall study outcomes, separate from this receptor: Clones that contracted from day 15 to 85 showed balanced CD4/CD8 phenotypes, whereas a second wave of clones that expanded from day 15 to 37 leaned towards CD4+. Whether the second-wave clones peaking on day 37 were SARS-CoV-2 specific was not confirmed. The study covered only a couple of mild cases, and larger cohorts including severe cases with pre-infection samples were considered necessary. Some responding clones were detected in pre-infection memory, suggesting pre-existing cross-reactive memory T cells joined the SARS-CoV-2 response. Contracting CD4+ clones turned up mainly in the CM and EM memory subsets, whereas EMRA was where CD8+ clones were enriched.

PBMCs were isolated by Ficoll-Paque density gradient centrifugation. TCRdb names Illumina NovaSeq 6000 as the instrument used. Using 5'RACE with constant-segment primers, TCRalpha and TCRbeta cDNA libraries were constructed, with sample barcodes and unique molecular identifiers added in the process. Trizol reagent was used to extract RNA from every sample. Library amplification was performed in two PCR steps, and a second sample barcode and Illumina TruSeq adapters were introduced in the second step. Sequencing of the libraries was done on an Illumina NovaSeq, producing 2 x 150 bp paired-end reads. As for the original processing: With migec v1.2.7, reads were demultiplexed and then collapsed into UMI-guided consensus sequences. Using mixcr v2.1.11, the UMI consensuses were aligned to TRA and TRB V and J templates and assembled into clonotypes. Expanded or contracted clonotypes were those called significant by both edgeR and NoisET, with noise models trained on biological replicates. edgeR calls used a false discovery rate-adjusted p below 0.01 and a log2 fold-change threshold of 1. PCA with hierarchical clustering of max-normalized trajectories of the 1000 most abundant clonotypes was used as exploratory dynamics analysis. Each responding clone was given a CD4 or CD8 phenotype based on the CD4+ and CD8+ repertoires, which had been sequenced separately. Using fastp trimming at Q25 and MiXCR clonotype assembly, TCRdb reanalyzed the public sequencing data and kept in-frame beta chains. When rows share a CDR3 protein, they turn into one entry using the most common DNA and genes. The V and J calls here are based on TCRdb, not the publication. The sample has 100,000 to 150,000 distinct CDR3 sequences on record, 17% of them singletons. Roughly 5% of the sample comes from the top ten.

Comment on this clonotype: Its specific antigen is unknown. No much larger clone is present one base from it, and per-base qualities are unavailable.

According to the germline V gene, CDR1 reads MDHEN and CDR2 reads SYDVKM. The CDR3 spans 12 residues, from the cysteine through the phenylalanine. The read is trimmed to its CDR3 DNA, 36 bases read in frame from base 1. The V end loses 5 bases and the J end loses 7 bases, and a stretch of 11 bases separates them. The source material was PBMCs or a T cell subset sorted from them (not recorded which). The chain couples TRBV28 to TRBJ2-5; TRBD2 is a weak D gene call, 6 bases matching. The receptor was derived from a man aged 18 to 30 who had mild COVID-19 (a few samples of this study predate the infection). The sample titles of this study are shuffled in the database, so cell type and time point are left out; the donor was told from shared clones. The CDR3 amino acid sequence is: CASSTIGGTQYF. Here is the DNA: TGTGCCAGCAGTACCATCGGGGGGACCCAGTACTTC.